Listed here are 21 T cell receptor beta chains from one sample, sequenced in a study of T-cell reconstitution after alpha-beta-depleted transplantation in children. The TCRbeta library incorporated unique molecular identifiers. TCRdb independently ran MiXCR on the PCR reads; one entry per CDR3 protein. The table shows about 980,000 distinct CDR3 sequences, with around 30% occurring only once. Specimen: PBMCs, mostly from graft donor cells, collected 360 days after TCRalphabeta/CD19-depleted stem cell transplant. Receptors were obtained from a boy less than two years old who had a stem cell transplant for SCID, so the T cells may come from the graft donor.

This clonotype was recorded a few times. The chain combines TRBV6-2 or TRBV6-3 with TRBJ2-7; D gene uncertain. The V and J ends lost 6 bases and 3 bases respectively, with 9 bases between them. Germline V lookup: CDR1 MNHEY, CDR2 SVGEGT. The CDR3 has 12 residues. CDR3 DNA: TGTGCCAGCAGCCGCAACAACTACGAGCAGTACTTC. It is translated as CASSRNNYEQYF.

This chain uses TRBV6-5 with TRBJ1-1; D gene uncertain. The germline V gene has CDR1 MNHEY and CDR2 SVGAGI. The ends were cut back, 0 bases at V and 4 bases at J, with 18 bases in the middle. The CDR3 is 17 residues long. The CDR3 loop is CASSYSKKSTRFTEAFF. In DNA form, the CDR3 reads TGTGCCAGCAGTTACTCGAAAAAGTCTACTCGTTTCACTGAAGCTTTCTTT.

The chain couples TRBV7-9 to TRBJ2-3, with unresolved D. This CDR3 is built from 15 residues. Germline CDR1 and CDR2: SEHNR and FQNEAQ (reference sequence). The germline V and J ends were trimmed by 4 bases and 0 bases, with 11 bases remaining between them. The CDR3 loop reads CASSSTLTSTDTQYF. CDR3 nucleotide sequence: TGTGCCAGCAGCTCCACCTTGACTAGCACAGATACGCAGTATTTT.

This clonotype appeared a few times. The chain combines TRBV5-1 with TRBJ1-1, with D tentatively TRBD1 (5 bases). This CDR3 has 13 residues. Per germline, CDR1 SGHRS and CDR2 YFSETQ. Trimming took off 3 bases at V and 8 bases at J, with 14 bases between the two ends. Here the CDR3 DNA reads TGCGCCAGCAGCTGGGACGATGTCAACGAAGCTTTCTTT. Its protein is CASSWDDVNEAFF. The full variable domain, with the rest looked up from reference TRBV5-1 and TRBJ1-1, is KAGVTQTPRYLIKTRGQQVTLSCSPISGHRSVSWYQQTPGQGLQFLFEYFSETQRNKGNFPGRFSGRQFSNSRSEMNVSTLELGDSALYLCASSWDDVNEAFFGQGTRLTVV.

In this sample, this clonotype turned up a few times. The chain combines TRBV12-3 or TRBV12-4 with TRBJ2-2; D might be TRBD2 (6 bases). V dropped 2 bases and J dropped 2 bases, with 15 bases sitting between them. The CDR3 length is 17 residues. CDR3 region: CASSLLVAALNTGELFF. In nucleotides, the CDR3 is TGTGCCAGCAGTTTATTAGTAGCGGCGCTTAACACCGGGGAGCTGTTTTTT.

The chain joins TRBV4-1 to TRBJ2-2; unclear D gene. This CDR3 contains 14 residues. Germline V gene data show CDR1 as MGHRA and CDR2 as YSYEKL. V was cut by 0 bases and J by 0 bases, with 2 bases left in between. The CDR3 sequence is CASSQDPNTGELFF. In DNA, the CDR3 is TGCGCCAGCAGCCAAGACCCGAACACCGGGGAGCTGTTTTTT.

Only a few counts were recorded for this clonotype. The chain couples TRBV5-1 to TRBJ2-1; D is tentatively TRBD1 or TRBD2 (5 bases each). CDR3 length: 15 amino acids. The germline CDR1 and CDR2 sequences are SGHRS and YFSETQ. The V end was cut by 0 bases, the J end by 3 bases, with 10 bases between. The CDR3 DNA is TGCGCCAGCAGCTTGGAGGGACCGGGCTACAATGAGCAGTTCTTC. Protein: CASSLEGPGYNEQFF. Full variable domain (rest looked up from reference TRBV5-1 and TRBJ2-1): KAGVTQTPRYLIKTRGQQVTLSCSPISGHRSVSWYQQTPGQGLQFLFEYFSETQRNKGNFPGRFSGRQFSNSRSEMNVSTLELGDSALYLCASSLEGPGYNEQFFGPGTRLTVL.

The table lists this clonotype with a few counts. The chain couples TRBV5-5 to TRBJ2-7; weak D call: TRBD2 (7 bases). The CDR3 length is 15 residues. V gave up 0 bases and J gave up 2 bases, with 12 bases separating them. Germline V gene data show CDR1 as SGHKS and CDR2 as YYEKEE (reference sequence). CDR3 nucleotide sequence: TGTGCCAGCAGCTTGGAGGGGCGGGGGCCCTACGAGCAGTACTTC. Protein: CASSLEGRGPYEQYF.

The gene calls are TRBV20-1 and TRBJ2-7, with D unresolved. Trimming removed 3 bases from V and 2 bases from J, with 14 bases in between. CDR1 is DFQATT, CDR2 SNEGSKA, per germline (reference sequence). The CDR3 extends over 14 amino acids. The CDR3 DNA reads TGCAGTGCTAGGGGCCGGGCGTCTCCCTACGAGCAGTACTTC. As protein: CSARGRASPYEQYF.

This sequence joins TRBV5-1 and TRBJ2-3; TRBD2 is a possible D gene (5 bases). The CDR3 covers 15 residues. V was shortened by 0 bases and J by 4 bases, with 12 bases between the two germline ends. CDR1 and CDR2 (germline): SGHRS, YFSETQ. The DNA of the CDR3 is TGCGCCAGCAGCTTGGCGGTGGGGAGCCCAGATACGCAGTATTTT. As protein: CASSLAVGSPDTQYF. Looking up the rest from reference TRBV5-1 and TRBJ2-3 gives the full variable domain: KAGVTQTPRYLIKTRGQQVTLSCSPISGHRSVSWYQQTPGQGLQFLFEYFSETQRNKGNFPGRFSGRQFSNSRSEMNVSTLELGDSALYLCASSLAVGSPDTQYFGPGTRLTVL.

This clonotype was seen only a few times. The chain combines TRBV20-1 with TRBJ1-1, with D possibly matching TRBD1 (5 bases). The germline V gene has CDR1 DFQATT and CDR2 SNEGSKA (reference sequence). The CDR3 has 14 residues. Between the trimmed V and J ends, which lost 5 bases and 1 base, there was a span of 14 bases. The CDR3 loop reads CSADPTAKNTEAFF. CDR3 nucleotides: TGCAGTGCTGACCCGACAGCCAAGAACACTGAAGCTTTCTTT.

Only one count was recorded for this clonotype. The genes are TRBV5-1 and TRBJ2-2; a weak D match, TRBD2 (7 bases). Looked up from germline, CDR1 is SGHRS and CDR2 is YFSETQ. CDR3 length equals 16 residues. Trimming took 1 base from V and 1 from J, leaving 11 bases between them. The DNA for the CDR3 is TGCGCCAGCAGCTTGCCGGGGGGCGTGAACACCGGGGAGCTGTTTTTT. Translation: CASSLPGGVNTGELFF.

The CDR3 sequence is CASEPPPGNQPQHF. DNA of the CDR3: TGTGCCAGCGAACCTCCCCCGGGCAATCAGCCCCAGCATTTT. The chain couples TRBV28 to TRBJ1-5; D is uncertain. The CDR3 spans 14 residues. The V and J ends lost 8 bases and 2 bases respectively, with 13 bases between them. Germline V CDR1 and CDR2: MDHEN, SYDVKM.

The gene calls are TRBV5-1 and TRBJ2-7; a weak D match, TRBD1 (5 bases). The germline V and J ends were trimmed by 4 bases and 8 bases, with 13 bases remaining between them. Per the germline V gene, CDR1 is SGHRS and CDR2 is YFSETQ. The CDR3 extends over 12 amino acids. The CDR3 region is CASSLQGTQQYF. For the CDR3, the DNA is TGCGCCAGCAGCCTGCAGGGAACCCAGCAGTACTTC.

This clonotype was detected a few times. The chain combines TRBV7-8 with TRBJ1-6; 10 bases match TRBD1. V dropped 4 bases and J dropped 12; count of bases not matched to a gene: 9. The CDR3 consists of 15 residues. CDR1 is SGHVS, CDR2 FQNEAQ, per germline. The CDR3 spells CASSSNRDRGGPLHF. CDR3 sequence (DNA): TGTGCCAGCAGCTCAAACCGGGACAGGGGTGGACCCCTCCACTTT.

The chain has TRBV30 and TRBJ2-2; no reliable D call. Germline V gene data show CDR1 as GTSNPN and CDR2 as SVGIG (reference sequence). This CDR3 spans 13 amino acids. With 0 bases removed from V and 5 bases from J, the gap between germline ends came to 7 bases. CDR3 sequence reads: CAWSVGWTGELFF. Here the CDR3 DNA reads TGTGCCTGGAGTGTAGGATGGACCGGGGAGCTGTTTTTT.

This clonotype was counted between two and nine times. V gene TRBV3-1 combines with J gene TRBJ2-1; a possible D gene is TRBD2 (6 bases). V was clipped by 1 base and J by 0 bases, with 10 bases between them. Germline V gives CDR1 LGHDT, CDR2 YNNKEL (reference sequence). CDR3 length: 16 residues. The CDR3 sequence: CASSQGLARSYNEQFF. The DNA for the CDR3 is TGTGCCAGCAGCCAAGGGCTAGCGCGCTCCTACAATGAGCAGTTCTTC.

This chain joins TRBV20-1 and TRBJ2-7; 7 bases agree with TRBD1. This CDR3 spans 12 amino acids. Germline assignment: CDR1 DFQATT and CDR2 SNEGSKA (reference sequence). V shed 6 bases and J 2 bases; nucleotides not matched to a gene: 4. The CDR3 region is CSAQGEPYEQYF. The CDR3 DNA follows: TGCAGTGCCCAGGGGGAACCCTACGAGCAGTACTTC.

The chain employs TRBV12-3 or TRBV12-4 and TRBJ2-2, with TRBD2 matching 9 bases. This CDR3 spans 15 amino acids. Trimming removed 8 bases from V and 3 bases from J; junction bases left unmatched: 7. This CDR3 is CASRGLAPYTGELFF. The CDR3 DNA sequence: TGTGCCAGCCGCGGACTAGCGCCATACACCGGGGAGCTGTTTTTT.

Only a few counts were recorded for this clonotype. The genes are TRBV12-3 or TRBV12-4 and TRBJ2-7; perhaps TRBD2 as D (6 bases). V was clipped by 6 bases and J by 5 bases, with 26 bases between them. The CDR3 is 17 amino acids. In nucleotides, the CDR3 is TGTGCCAGCAGAAGGCCGAGGGGTGGAGGGGAGCTTCACGAGCAGTACTTC. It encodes CASRRPRGGGELHEQYF.

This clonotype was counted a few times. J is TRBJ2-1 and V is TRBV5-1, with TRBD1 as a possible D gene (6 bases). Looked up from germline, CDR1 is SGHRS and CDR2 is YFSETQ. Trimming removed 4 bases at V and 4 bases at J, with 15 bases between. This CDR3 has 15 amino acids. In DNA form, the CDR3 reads TGCGCCAGCAGCCCAGGACAGTGGGATTACAATGAGCAGTTCTTC. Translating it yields CASSPGQWDYNEQFF.